Shown below are 17 T cell receptor beta chains from a single sample sequenced in a study of blood T cell repertoires in COVID-19. Assay used: immunoSEQ multiplex PCR; TCRdb lists only in-frame clones, some missing. The sample has 140,000 or so clones, about four fifths seen once. The sequenced sample was peripheral blood. The receptors were sampled from a human donor in a cohort sampled during active COVID-19.

The chain couples TRBV28 to TRBJ2-5; TRBD1 matches 7 bases. The V gene's germline CDR1 is MDHEN and CDR2 SYDVKM. The CDR3 has 15 amino acids. With 4 bases clipped from V and 5 bases from J, the junction kept 10 bases outside the gene matches. The CDR3 DNA is TGTGCCAGCAGTTATGGGACAGATCCACGGGAGACCCAGTACTTC. This translates into CASSYGTDPRETQYF.

The chain employs TRBV5-1 and TRBJ2-7; 7 nucleotides line up with TRBD1. Trimming removed 5 bases from V and 0 bases from J; junction bases left unmatched: 8. The CDR3 extends over 15 amino acids. CDR1 SGHRS and CDR2 YFSETQ come from the germline V gene. This CDR3 reads CASRVETGLSYEQYF. For the CDR3, the DNA is TGCGCCAGCAGGGTGGAGACAGGGCTCTCCTACGAGCAGTACTTC.

The chain carries TRBV24-1 and TRBJ2-1; D unclear. The CDR3 is made up of 13 amino acids. Germline CDR1 and CDR2: KGHDR and SFDVKD. V lost 1 base to trimming and J lost 8 bases, with 8 bases between them. The DNA for the CDR3 is TGTGCCACCAGTGATTTACCTAAAGATGAGCAGTTCTTC. This sequence encodes CATSDLPKDEQFF.

The chain combines TRBV4-1 with TRBJ2-5, with TRBD2 identical over 13 bases. Trimming took 1 base from V and 5 from J; bases not matched to a gene: 4. Looked up from germline, CDR1 is MGHRA and CDR2 is YSYEKL. There are 16 residues in the CDR3. The CDR3 DNA reads as TGCGCCAGCAGCCAAGGGACTAGCGGGAGTCGTGAGACCCAGTACTTC. Amino acid sequence: CASSQGTSGSRETQYF.

V gene TRBV12-3 or TRBV12-4 combines with J gene TRBJ2-7; TRBD2 agrees at 8 bases. This CDR3 is built from 13 residues. The ends lost 3 bases at V and 3 bases at J; junction bases unmatched: 1. The CDR3 reads CASSLREVYEQYF. CDR3 nucleotide sequence: TGTGCCAGCAGTTTGCGGGAGGTCTACGAGCAGTACTTC.

The rearrangement uses TRBV25-1 and TRBJ1-2; D is perhaps TRBD1 (5 bases). Between the trimmed V and J ends, which lost 3 bases and 2 bases, there was a span of 7 bases. The germline gives CDR1 MGHDK, CDR2 SYGVNS. This CDR3 has 13 amino acids. This CDR3 is CASSEGRNYGYTF. In DNA form, the CDR3 reads TGTGCCAGCAGTGAGGGGCGGAACTATGGCTACACCTTC.

The chain has TRBV28 and TRBJ1-2; weak D call: TRBD1 (5 bases). This CDR3 has 12 amino acids. CDR1 and CDR2 from the germline V gene are MDHEN and SYDVKM. The V and J ends lost 5 bases and 8 bases respectively, with 12 bases between them. CDR3 bases: TGTGCCAGCAGTCAGGGAACGACCGGCTACACCTTC. Translated, it gives CASSQGTTGYTF.

The chain joins TRBV6-2 or TRBV6-3 to TRBJ1-1; TRBD1 agrees at 7 bases. The CDR3 runs to 18 residues. After removal of 1 base from V and 1 base from J, the junction contained 12 bases not matched to a gene. In germline, CDR1 is MNHEY, CDR2 SVGEGT. CDR3 in DNA: TGTGCCAGCAGTTACTTGCTGGGAAGGGGGCAGGAGAACACTGAAGCTTTCTTT. Translation: CASSYLLGRGQENTEAFF.

This clone was observed a handful of times. The chain joins TRBV18 to TRBJ1-2, with D tentatively TRBD1 (5 bases). Deletions cut 2 bases from V and 1 base from J, with 17 bases between. The CDR3 spans 17 residues. Germline CDR1 KGHSH, CDR2 LQKENI. CDR3: CASSPRLPQGNNYGYTF. DNA of the CDR3: TGTGCCAGCTCACCAAGATTGCCGCAGGGTAATAACTATGGCTACACCTTC.

The rearrangement joins TRBV28 to TRBJ1-1, with D maybe TRBD1 (6 bases). V dropped 2 bases and J dropped 7 bases, with 14 bases sitting between them. CDR3 length equals 14 residues. Germline CDR1 MDHEN, CDR2 SYDVKM. DNA for the CDR3: TGTGCCAGCAGTTTAGTGGGGGCCTTTATTGAAGCTTTCTTT. Residues: CASSLVGAFIEAFF. Supplemented by reference TRBV28 and TRBJ1-1, the full variable domain reads DVKVTQSSRYLVKRTGEKVFLECVQDMDHENMFWYRQDPGLGLRLIYFSYDVKMKEKGDIPEGYSVSREKKERFSLILESASTNQTSMYLCASSLVGAFIEAFFGQGTRLTVV.

The V gene is TRBV6-2 or TRBV6-3, the J gene TRBJ1-1; unclear D gene. The germline CDR1 and CDR2 sequences are MNHEY and SVGEGT. Trimming left V 2 bases short and J 1 base short, with 11 bases between. The CDR3 has 15 amino acids. The CDR3 nucleotides read TGTGCCAGCAGTTACGAGGGATTTAGGAACACTGAAGCTTTCTTT. It yields the protein CASSYEGFRNTEAFF.

Comments on this clone: Other nucleotide sequences in the sample specify the same CDR3. The chain has TRBV9 and TRBJ2-1; 7 bases match TRBD2. The CDR3 contains 14 residues. The V segment lost 2 bases and the J segment 3 bases; nucleotides outside the gene matches: 2. Germline values: CDR1 SGDLS, CDR2 YYNGEE. The CDR3 spells CASSVASGYNEQFF. Written as DNA, the CDR3 is TGTGCCAGCAGCGTGGCTAGCGGCTACAATGAGCAGTTCTTC.

V gene TRBV29-1 combines with J gene TRBJ1-4; unclear D gene. Germline loops: CDR1 SQVTM, CDR2 ANQGSEA. The CDR3 spans 15 residues. V lost 5 bases to trimming and J lost 10 bases, with 23 bases between them. In DNA form, the CDR3 reads TGCAGCGTTTTGGTGGGTGGACCACAAAGCGGAAAACTGTTTTTT. Amino acids: CSVLVGGPQSGKLFF.

The chain joins TRBV15 to TRBJ1-2, with D unclear. V was trimmed by 1 base and J by 2 bases, leaving 11 bases between them. CDR1 and CDR2 from the germline V gene are LNHNV and YYDKDF (reference sequence). The CDR3 spans 15 residues. CDR3 sequence: CATSRATDWNYGYTF. The CDR3 bases are TGTGCCACCAGCAGAGCTACGGACTGGAACTATGGCTACACCTTC.

The chain couples TRBV28 to TRBJ2-1, with 9 nucleotides matching TRBD2. Looked up from germline, CDR1 is MDHEN and CDR2 is SYDVKM. CDR3 size: 15 residues. V shed 8 bases and J 1 base; nucleotides not matched to a gene: 6. The CDR3 DNA is TGTGCCAGCCTGGCAGCGGGAGGATCCTACAATGAGCAGTTCTTC. Translation: CASLAAGGSYNEQFF.

This clone was observed once. The J gene is TRBJ2-7, the V gene TRBV28; TRBD2 agrees at 8 bases. The germline CDR1 and CDR2 sequences are MDHEN and SYDVKM. The trim removed 3 bases at V and 8 bases at J, leaving 6 bases unmatched. This CDR3 spans 13 amino acids. CDR3 region: CASSFPTSGQQYF. In DNA, the CDR3 is TGTGCCAGCAGTTTTCCCACTAGCGGCCAGCAGTACTTC.

By its share, this clone is medium-sized. J is TRBJ1-2 and V is TRBV7-8; 12 bases line up with TRBD1. From germline, CDR1 is SGHVS and CDR2 FQNEAQ. V shed 5 bases, J shed 7 bases, and the junction held 11 bases outside the gene matches. This CDR3 has 16 amino acids. For the CDR3, the DNA is TGTGCCAGCAGCCCCGGGACAGGGGGCGCGATAGGTGGCTACACCTTC. This gives the protein CASSPGTGGAIGGYTF.